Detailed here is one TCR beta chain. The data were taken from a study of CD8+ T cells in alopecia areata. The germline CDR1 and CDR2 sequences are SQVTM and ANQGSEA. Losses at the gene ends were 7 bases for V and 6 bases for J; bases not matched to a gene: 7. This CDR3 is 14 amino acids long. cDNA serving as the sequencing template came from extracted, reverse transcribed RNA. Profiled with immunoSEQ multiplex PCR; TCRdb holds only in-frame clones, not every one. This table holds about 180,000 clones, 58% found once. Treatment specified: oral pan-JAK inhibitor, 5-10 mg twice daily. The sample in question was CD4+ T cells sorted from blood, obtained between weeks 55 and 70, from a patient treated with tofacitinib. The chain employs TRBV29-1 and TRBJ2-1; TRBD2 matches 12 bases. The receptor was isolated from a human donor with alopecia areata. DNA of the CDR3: TGCAGCGCCGGAAGGACTAGCGGGGTCAATGAGCAGTTCTTC. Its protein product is CSAGRTSGVNEQFF.